Below, 3 T cell receptor beta chains from the same sample are listed, as sequenced in a study of blood T cells in healthy people across ages. A second about 6 to 11 cycle PCR used barcoded and J-beta primers. TCRdb reanalysed the 5' RACE reads using MiXCR and keeps one entry per CDR3 protein. The sample includes some 560,000 distinct CDR3 sequences, about 28% of them seen just once. This sample was also put to use in a study of T cells of mothers and their children.

The sequencing sample was made of blood. Source of these receptors: a boy aged 2 to 10 in good health.

The chain employs TRBV12-3 or TRBV12-4 and TRBJ2-7; D is perhaps TRBD1 or TRBD2 (5 bases each). The V end lost 3 bases, the J end lost 9 bases, and 12 bases lay between the germline ends. This CDR3 has 12 amino acids. Here the CDR3 reads CASSLRTRGQYF. The CDR3 DNA sequence: TGTGCCAGCAGTTTGAGGACGAGGGGGCAGTACTTC.

This clonotype was counted between two and nine times. This chain links TRBV6-1 with TRBJ2-5, with TRBD2 matching over 10 bases. Per germline, CDR1 MNHNS and CDR2 SASEGT. The V gene end was trimmed by 8 bases and the J gene end by 9 bases; junction bases not matched to a gene: 15. There are 15 residues in the CDR3. This chain's CDR3 is CASFLAGASNEAQYF. The CDR3 DNA reads as TGTGCCAGCTTCCTAGCGGGGGCCTCCAATGAGGCCCAGTACTTC.

The rearrangement links TRBV10-2 to TRBJ2-1; 14 bases fit TRBD2. The CDR3 sequence is 19 residues long. V gave up 1 base and J gave up 3 bases; unmatched junction bases: 8. Germline CDR1 and CDR2: WSHSY and SAAADI. This chain's CDR3 is CASSEYPPGTSGGYNEQFF. CDR3 nucleotide sequence: TGCGCCAGCAGTGAGTATCCGCCGGGGACTAGCGGGGGCTACAATGAGCAGTTCTTC.